The 31 T cell receptor beta chains presented below share a single source sample, sequenced in a study of shared clonotypes between healthy human individuals. Here immunoSEQ multiplex PCR was the method, and the copy in TCRdb shows in-frame clones only, minus some. The table lists more than 2,000,000 clones, around 94% of them singletons. The specimen sequenced was naive CD4+ T cells sorted from blood. Subset specified: CD45RA+ positively selected. These receptors all come from a young man in good health.

This rearrangement joins TRBV30 to TRBJ1-2; D unclear. V lost 2 bases and J 13 bases, leaving 20 bases between the germline ends. The CDR3 length is 13 residues. CDR1 is GTSNPN and CDR2 is SVGIG in the germline V gene (reference sequence). In DNA, the CDR3 is TGTGCCTGGAGTCCCTCCCGCCGTGGAGCTGCCACCTTC. Protein: CAWSPSRRGAATF.

The rearrangement links TRBV19 to TRBJ2-3; D remains unclear. The CDR3 runs to 12 residues. The V end was cut by 3 bases, the J end by 7 bases, with 8 bases between. Per the germline V gene, CDR1 is LNHDA and CDR2 is SQIVND (reference sequence). CDR3 DNA sequence: TGTGCCAGTAGTATTGGACCGAATACGCAGTATTTT. This translates into CASSIGPNTQYF.

The chain employs TRBV5-1 and TRBJ2-1, with 10 bases aligning to TRBD2. Germline V gene lookup returns CDR1 SGHRS and CDR2 YFSETQ. The CDR3 runs 18 residues. V dropped 1 base and J dropped 0; count of bases not matched to a gene: 7. The CDR3 DNA sequence: TGCGCCAGCAGCTTGTATAGGACTAGCGGATTCTCCTACAATGAGCAGTTCTTC. Its protein is CASSLYRTSGFSYNEQFF.

The rearrangement uses TRBV18 and TRBJ2-7; no clear D gene. From germline, CDR1 is KGHSH and CDR2 LQKENI. V was pared by 2 bases and J by 3 bases, with 14 bases between. The CDR3 spans 15 residues. CDR3 nucleotides: TGTGCCAGCTCACCAAGAGCAGAGATTTACTACGAGCAGTACTTC. This codes for CASSPRAEIYYEQYF.

Worth noting for this clone: This specimen includes other DNA sequences encoding the same CDR3. This chain connects TRBV18 to TRBJ2-3; D remains unclear. CDR3 length: 13 residues. CDR1 is KGHSH and CDR2 is LQKENI in the germline V gene. Trimming took 3 bases from V and 0 from J, leaving 4 bases between them. The CDR3 DNA is TGTGCCAGCTCACCCTTGAGCACAGATACGCAGTATTTT. Its protein is CASSPLSTDTQYF. The full variable domain, rest sourced from reference TRBV18 and TRBJ2-3, is NAGVMQNPRHLVRRRGQEARLRCSPMKGHSHVYWYRQLPEEGLKFMVYLQKENIIDESGMPKERFSAEFPKEGPSILRIQQVVRGDSAAYFCASSPLSTDTQYFGPGTRLTVL.

The rearrangement links TRBV6-1 to TRBJ1-2; D not resolved. The CDR3 is made up of 13 amino acids. Germline lookup yields CDR1 MNHNS and CDR2 SASEGT. Trimming removed 2 bases from V and 4 bases from J, with 8 bases in between. The CDR3 DNA is TGTGCCAGCAGTGAAAACGTAGTCTATGGCTACACCTTC. Its protein product is CASSENVVYGYTF.

The V call is TRBV7-9, the J call TRBJ2-2, with 12 bases lining up with TRBD1. The V and J ends lost 4 bases and 6 bases, in that order; junction bases with no gene match: 9. Germline V lookup: CDR1 SEHNR, CDR2 FQNEAQ (reference sequence). The CDR3 has 17 amino acids. The CDR3 reads CASSSAVGQGAAGELFF. CDR3 nucleotide sequence: TGTGCCAGCAGCTCAGCCGTGGGACAGGGGGCGGCCGGGGAGCTGTTTTTT. Combining the CDR3 with reference TRBV7-9 and TRBJ2-2 gives the whole variable domain DTGVSQNPRHKITKRGQNVTFRCDPISEHNRLYWYRQTLGQGPEFLTYFQNEAQLEKSRLLSDRFSAERPKGSFSTLEIQRTEQGDSAMYLCASSSAVGQGAAGELFFGEGSRLTVL.

The chain couples TRBV7-9 to TRBJ2-1; no clear D. Trimming shortened V by 5 bases and J by 9 bases, and 8 bases separated the two germline ends. The CDR3 spans 11 residues. Germline assignment: CDR1 SEHNR and CDR2 FQNEAQ (reference sequence). CDR3 amino acids: CASSPFSEQFF. CDR3 DNA: TGTGCCAGCAGCCCTTTCAGTGAGCAGTTCTTC.

This clone turned up a few times. This chain uses TRBV28 with TRBJ1-1, with D unclear. Germline V gene sequence: CDR1 MDHEN, CDR2 SYDVKM. Trimming took 5 bases from V and 3 from J, leaving 10 bases between them. The CDR3 loop spans 13 amino acids. In DNA, the CDR3 is TGTGCCAGCAGTGGCGGACGATACACTGAAGCTTTCTTT. Residues: CASSGGRYTEAFF.

The V gene is TRBV4-3, the J gene TRBJ2-1, with D possibly being TRBD1 (5 bases). V was cut by 0 bases and J by 7 bases, with 16 bases left in between. The CDR3 spans 16 residues. Germline V CDR1 and CDR2: LGHNA, YSLEER. DNA for the CDR3: TGCGCCAGCAGCCAAGAAATCTCGCAGGGCCTAAATGAGCAGTTCTTC. This sequence encodes CASSQEISQGLNEQFF.

Concerning this clone: The same CDR3 is also encoded by other DNA sequences in this sample. This chain uses TRBV6-5 with TRBJ2-3; D uncertain. The ends were cut back, 5 bases at V and 2 bases at J, with 8 bases in the middle. The CDR3 length is 13 residues. Germline values: CDR1 MNHEY, CDR2 SVGAGI. CDR3 region: CASSRRPTDTQYF. CDR3 nucleotide sequence: TGTGCCAGCAGTCGACGGCCCACAGATACGCAGTATTTT.

V is TRBV2 and J is TRBJ1-5, with D uncertain. Trimming left V 3 bases short and J 0 bases short, with 6 bases between. Germline V gene lookup returns CDR1 SNHLY and CDR2 FYNNEI. There are 14 residues in the CDR3. The CDR3 region has the DNA TGTGCCAGCAGTGAGGAGGATAGCAATCAGCCCCAGCATTTT. It codes for CASSEEDSNQPQHF.

The chain recombines TRBV28 with TRBJ2-7; the match to TRBD1 covers 9 bases. Germline CDR1 MDHEN, CDR2 SYDVKM. V shed 7 bases, J shed 3 bases, and the junction held 7 bases outside the gene matches. The CDR3 extends over 14 amino acids. CDR3 DNA: TGTGCCAGCACGTCCCGGGGACAGGGCTACGAGCAGTACTTC. It encodes CASTSRGQGYEQYF.

The gene calls are TRBV11-2 and TRBJ2-3, with TRBD2 identical over 7 bases. V gave up 3 bases and J gave up 6 bases; unmatched junction bases: 9. The CDR3 is 15 amino acids. Germline values: CDR1 SGHAT, CDR2 FQNNGV. This CDR3 is CASSFLADPVDTQYF. The DNA for the CDR3 is TGTGCCAGCAGCTTTCTAGCGGACCCCGTGGATACGCAGTATTTT.

The rearrangement joins TRBV6-1 to TRBJ2-5, with D perhaps matching TRBD1 or TRBD2 (5 bases each). V dropped 8 bases and J dropped 2 bases, with 18 bases sitting between them. CDR3 length: 15 residues. Germline CDR1 is MNHNS and CDR2 is SASEGT. The CDR3: CASGTLSTPQETQYF. CDR3 nucleotide sequence: TGTGCCAGCGGGACCTTATCGACTCCACAAGAGACCCAGTACTTC.

As for this clone: Other DNA sequences in the sample encode the same CDR3. The chain has TRBV30 and TRBJ1-5; D is ambiguous. The CDR3 sequence is 12 residues long. Deletions cut 1 base from V and 4 bases from J, with 5 bases between. Germline V lookup: CDR1 GTSNPN, CDR2 SVGIG (reference sequence). The CDR3 spells CAWSGANQPQHF. DNA of the CDR3: TGTGCCTGGAGTGGGGCTAATCAGCCCCAGCATTTT.

As for this clone: The sample holds other DNA sequences that translate to the same CDR3. The chain links TRBV28 to TRBJ2-7; D not resolved. V lost 5 bases and J lost 4, with 3 bases in between. The CDR3 is 10 residues long. Germline CDR1 and CDR2: MDHEN and SYDVKM. The CDR3 coding sequence is TGTGCCAGCAGTCGGTACGAGCAGTACTTC. It is translated as CASSRYEQYF. The whole variable domain, filled in from reference TRBV28 and TRBJ2-7, reads DVKVTQSSRYLVKRTGEKVFLECVQDMDHENMFWYRQDPGLGLRLIYFSYDVKMKEKGDIPEGYSVSREKKERFSLILESASTNQTSMYLCASSRYEQYFGPGTRLTVT.

The chain uses TRBV6-5 and TRBJ2-1; D gene ambiguous. Germline V lookup: CDR1 MNHEY, CDR2 SVGAGI. This CDR3 is built from 15 residues. V lost 10 bases and J lost 0, with 16 bases in between. This CDR3 is CATLAYVSSYNEQFF. The CDR3 nucleotides read TGTGCCACCCTCGCATACGTAAGCTCCTACAATGAGCAGTTCTTC.

The chain couples TRBV29-1 to TRBJ2-2, with D hard to call. The CDR3 spans 14 residues. Germline loops: CDR1 SQVTM, CDR2 ANQGSEA. Trimming removed 4 bases from V and 2 bases from J, with 11 bases in between. The CDR3 reads CSVGPPGNTGELFF. CDR3 nucleotide sequence: TGCAGCGTTGGCCCGCCCGGTAACACCGGGGAGCTGTTTTTT.

The chain combines TRBV11-2 with TRBJ1-1; perhaps TRBD1 as D (5 bases). V lost 0 bases and J 1 base, leaving 9 bases between the germline ends. This CDR3 is 15 amino acids long. Germline CDR1 SGHAT, CDR2 FQNNGV. The CDR3 region has the DNA TGTGCCAGCAGCTTAGAGGGGCAGGGGAACACTGAAGCTTTCTTT. The encoded protein is CASSLEGQGNTEAFF.

J is TRBJ1-5 and V is TRBV5-8, with D possibly TRBD1 on 6 matching bases. The germline V gene has CDR1 SGHTS and CDR2 YDEGEE. This CDR3 is built from 15 residues. V was clipped by 4 bases and J by 0 bases, with 11 bases between them. The CDR3 loop is CASSGQPYSNQPQHF. CDR3 coding DNA: TGTGCCAGCAGCGGACAGCCTTATAGCAATCAGCCCCAGCATTTT.

This chain links TRBV2 with TRBJ1-6, with unresolved D. The ends were cut back, 2 bases at V and 9 bases at J, with 5 bases in the middle. The CDR3 loop spans 12 amino acids. CDR1 is SNHLY, CDR2 FYNNEI, per germline. The CDR3: CASSERVSPLHF. The DNA for the CDR3 is TGTGCCAGCAGTGAAAGGGTTTCACCCCTCCACTTT.

The sample holds one count of this clone. A junction boundary mismatches the germline segment, possibly from a read error. Other DNA sequences of this sample code for an identical CDR3. V usage is TRBV5-1 and J usage is TRBJ1-3; maybe TRBD1 (6 bases). The CDR3 loop spans 14 amino acids. Germline V lookup: CDR1 SGHRS, CDR2 YFSETQ. CDR3 coding DNA: TGCGCCAGCAGCTTGGCAGGGGCTGGCAACACCATATATTTT. Translating gives CASSLAGAGNTIYF.

The V gene is TRBV5-1, the J gene TRBJ2-2; 9 bases line up with TRBD1. CDR3 size: 17 residues. Germline V gene data show CDR1 as SGHRS and CDR2 as YFSETQ. The junction had 11 bases not matched to a gene; V was cut back by 2 bases and J by 6 bases. DNA for the CDR3: TGCGCCAGCAGCTTCAAAGGAGGGACAGGGAGGTCCGGGGAGCTGTTTTTT. Protein: CASSFKGGTGRSGELFF.

This clone was counted a single time. This CDR3 reads CASSRPGGFFYEQYF. As DNA, the CDR3 is TGTGCCAGCAGCCGACCAGGGGGCTTCTTCTACGAGCAGTACTTC. The V gene is TRBV21-1, the J gene TRBJ2-7; TRBD1, the table's D call, was not compared with the DNA. TRBV21-1 is a pseudogene. The CDR3 length is 15 residues.

This clone was observed a few times. This rearrangement joins TRBV2 to TRBJ1-5, with TRBD1 matching over 7 bases. Germline lookup yields CDR1 SNHLY and CDR2 FYNNEI. The CDR3 totals 14 residues. V lost 6 bases to trimming and J lost 3 bases; unmatched junction nucleotides: 5. CDR3: CASSPDRVNQPQHF. DNA for the CDR3: TGTGCCAGCAGCCCAGACAGGGTCAATCAGCCCCAGCATTTT.

This clone has just one count. The V gene is TRBV7-9, the J gene TRBJ1-2; D is unresolved. Germline CDR1 is SEHNR and CDR2 is FQNEAQ (reference sequence). CDR3 length: 14 amino acids. V was clipped by 2 bases and J by 4 bases, with 11 bases between them. CDR3 protein: CASSLRNEPYGYTF. CDR3 coding DNA: TGTGCCAGCAGCTTAAGGAACGAACCCTATGGCTACACCTTC.

The gene calls are TRBV7-2 and TRBJ2-7; no clear D. Trimming pared 1 base from V and 4 bases from J, leaving 11 bases between. The CDR3 spans 14 residues. Germline CDR1 and CDR2: SGHTA and FQGNSA. The CDR3 nucleotides are TGTGCCAGCAGCTTAGTAGTCAGCTCGTACGAGCAGTACTTC. Its protein product is CASSLVVSSYEQYF.

The chain carries TRBV15 and TRBJ1-1, with 9 bases matching TRBD1. Germline V gene data show CDR1 as LNHNV and CDR2 as YYDKDF (reference sequence). With 2 bases clipped from V and 6 bases from J, the junction kept 10 bases outside the gene matches. The length of the CDR3 is 16 residues. The CDR3 sequence is CATSRHPTTGGAEAFF. CDR3 sequence (DNA): TGTGCCACCAGCAGACACCCTACGACAGGGGGGGCTGAAGCTTTCTTT.

This clone was seen just once. The chain combines TRBV7-2 with TRBJ2-3, with 7 bases matching TRBD2. Germline V gene data show CDR1 as SGHTA and CDR2 as FQGNSA. The CDR3 totals 16 residues. J was trimmed by 2 bases and V by 3 bases; bases with no gene match: 8. Written as DNA, the CDR3 is TGTGCCAGCAGCTTGTGGGGGGGGGATTTCACAGATACGCAGTATTTT. It is translated as CASSLWGGDFTDTQYF.

The chain is built from TRBV11-2 and TRBJ2-1; D is unclear. V dropped 4 bases and J dropped 7 bases, with 14 bases sitting between them. CDR1 and CDR2 (germline): SGHAT, FQNNGV. The CDR3 contains 14 residues. The CDR3 loop reads CASSYPGLGNEQFF. In nucleotides, the CDR3 is TGTGCCAGCAGCTACCCGGGTCTTGGAAATGAGCAGTTCTTC.